This T cell receptor beta chain was retrieved from a study of OX40 agonist ivuxolimab in advanced cancers. This table comes from immunoSEQ multiplex PCR, and its TCRdb copy is limited to in-frame clones, with some not included. The repertoire consists of roughly 34,000 clones, with more than 75% occurring once and the leading ten covering approximately 12%. Comments on this clone: As yet, its antigen is unknown.

Whole-study results and caveats: By week 6 at 0.1 to 3.0 mg/kg, blood CD4+ and CD8+ T cells had expanded clonally. In general, CD8+ T cells held more expanded clones than CD4+ did, on average.

The starting material was CD4+ or CD8+ T cells sorted from blood, obtained in a trial of the OX40 agonist ivuxolimab. The clonotype was recovered from an adult with an advanced solid tumor such as melanoma, head and neck, liver or kidney cancer.

The CDR3 spells CASSLGAGTGDFFF. DNA of the CDR3: TGCGCCAGCAGCTTGGGAGCAGGGACAGGGGATTTTTTCTTT. V usage is TRBV5-1 and J usage is TRBJ1-1, with 10 bases that match TRBD1. The CDR3 is 14 amino acids. V shed 0 bases and J 13 bases; nucleotides not matched to a gene: 9. Germline CDR1 reads SGHRS; CDR2 reads YFSETQ.